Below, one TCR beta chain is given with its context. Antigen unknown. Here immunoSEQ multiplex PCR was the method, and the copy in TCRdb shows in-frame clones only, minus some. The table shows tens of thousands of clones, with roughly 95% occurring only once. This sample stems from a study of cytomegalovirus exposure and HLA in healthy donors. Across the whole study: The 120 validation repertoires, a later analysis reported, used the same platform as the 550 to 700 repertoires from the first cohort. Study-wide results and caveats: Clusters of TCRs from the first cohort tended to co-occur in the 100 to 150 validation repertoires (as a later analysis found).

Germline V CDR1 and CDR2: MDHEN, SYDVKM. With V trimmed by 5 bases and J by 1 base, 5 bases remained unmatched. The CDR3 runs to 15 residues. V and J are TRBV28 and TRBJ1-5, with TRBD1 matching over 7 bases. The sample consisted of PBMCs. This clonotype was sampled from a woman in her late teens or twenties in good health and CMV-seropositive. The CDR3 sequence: CASSIQGYSNQPQHF. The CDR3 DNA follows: TGTGCCAGCAGTATACAGGGGTACAGCAATCAGCCCCAGCATTTT.